Detailed here is one T cell receptor (beta chain). Its antigen is unidentified. Random hexamers were used to reverse transcribe roughly 0.45 to 1 ug of RNA. TCR beta CDR3 was amplified by immunoSEQ covering 54 Vbeta and 13 Jbeta. TCRdb independently ran MiXCR on the immunoSEQ multiplex PCR reads; one entry per CDR3 protein. The sample lists roughly 190,000 distinct CDR3 sequences; about 94% were seen once. The entry originates in a study of CD8 T cells in Susac syndrome. Study-wide context: Patients with Susac syndrome, at blood draw, were therapy-naive, on corticosteroids, or on intravenous immunoglobulin alone.

The study's findings and limits: The authors found no clonal expansion in Susac syndrome CD4+ T cell repertoires.

Trimming stripped 6 bases from V and 6 bases from J, with 8 bases between. This CDR3 region has 12 residues. Per the germline V gene, CDR1 is MNHEY and CDR2 is SVGEGT. This rearrangement joins TRBV6-2 or TRBV6-3 to TRBJ2-2; unclear D gene. The origin of this receptor is a human donor with Susac syndrome. The sample consisted of CD4+ T cells from PBMCs. Here the CDR3 DNA reads TGTGCCAGCAGACGAGGTGCCGGGGAGCTGTTTTTT. It yields the protein CASRRGAGELFF.